The TCR beta chain under discussion was sequenced for a study of blood T cell repertoires in COVID-19. V lost 7 bases, J lost 6 bases, and 15 bases stayed unmatched. The CDR3 runs 17 residues. Per the germline V gene, CDR1 is MDHEN and CDR2 is SYDVKM. In the original workflow: Researchers report that nucleated cell counts were estimated from reference gene primer amplification. Profiling relied on immunoSEQ multiplex PCR, and the TCRdb table lists in-frame clones only, not all of them. V and J calls and clone size are those listed in that table; D and trimming were worked out from the DNA. The sample records 200,000 to 250,000 clones, about 90% being singletons.

The sequence was collected from a man younger than 45 with acute or convalescent COVID-19. The material sequenced was peripheral blood. The V call is TRBV28, the J call TRBJ1-1; 12 bases are shared with TRBD1. The CDR3 reads CASTNSGTGGGISEAFF. In DNA, the CDR3 is TGTGCCAGCACTAATTCCGGGACAGGGGGCGGAATTTCTGAAGCTTTCTTT.